The source of this T cell receptor beta chain is a study of CD8+CD57+ T cells in acquired aplastic anemia. CDR1 SGHRS and CDR2 YFSETQ come from the germline V gene. Trimming took 4 bases from V and 5 from J, leaving 15 bases between them. The CDR3 runs to 15 residues. This clonotype was seen a single time. For sequencing, patients were chosen who had shown expansion of CD8+CD57+ cells by flow cytometry. By the time of blood sampling, patients had still received no therapy. Genomic DNA, the template, was used for profiling of the TCR beta VDJ and CDR3. In TCRdb, the reads were re-called with MiXCR into one record per CDR3 protein. The repertoire holds around 190,000 distinct CDR3 sequences, with 48% as singletons.

The genes are TRBV5-1 and TRBJ1-4; D ambiguous. The TCR originated in a human donor with aplastic anemia. Sequencing was carried out using sorted CD4+, CD8+, or CD8+CD57+ T cells (not recorded which) from PBMCs. The CDR3 spells CASSQETGENEKLFF. DNA for the CDR3: TGCGCCAGCAGCCAGGAGACTGGGGAAAATGAAAAACTGTTTTTT.